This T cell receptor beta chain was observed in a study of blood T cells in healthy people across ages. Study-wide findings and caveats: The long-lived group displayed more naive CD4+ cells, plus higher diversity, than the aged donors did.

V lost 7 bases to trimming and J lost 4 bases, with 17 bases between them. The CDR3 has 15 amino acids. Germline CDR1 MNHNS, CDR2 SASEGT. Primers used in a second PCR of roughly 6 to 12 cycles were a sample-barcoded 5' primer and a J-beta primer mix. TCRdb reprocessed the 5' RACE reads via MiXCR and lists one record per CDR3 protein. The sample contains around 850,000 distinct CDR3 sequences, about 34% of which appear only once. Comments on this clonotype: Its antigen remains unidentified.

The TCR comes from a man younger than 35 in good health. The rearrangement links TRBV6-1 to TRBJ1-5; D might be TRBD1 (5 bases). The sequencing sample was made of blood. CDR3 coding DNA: TGTGCCAGCATTAGGGCAGGGCCAGCGAATCAGCCCCAGCATTTT. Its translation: CASIRAGPANQPQHF.